Sequencing of this T cell receptor (beta chain) was carried out in a study of blood T cell repertoires in COVID-19. The V end lost 5 bases, the J end lost 1 base, and 5 bases lay between the germline ends. CDR3 length: 12 residues. CDR1 is SNHLY and CDR2 is FYNNEI in the germline V gene. TCRdb keeps only in-frame clones here, not all; method: immunoSEQ multiplex PCR. The table has approximately 150,000 clones, about nine tenths seen once; the top ten hold approximately 6.5%. The genes are TRBV2 and TRBJ2-5; D gene unclear. This TCR was recovered from a man older than 75 with acute or convalescent COVID-19. The sample comprised peripheral blood. The CDR3 sequence is CASSPIQETQYF. CDR3 coding DNA: TGTGCCAGCAGTCCAATCCAAGAGACCCAGTACTTC.